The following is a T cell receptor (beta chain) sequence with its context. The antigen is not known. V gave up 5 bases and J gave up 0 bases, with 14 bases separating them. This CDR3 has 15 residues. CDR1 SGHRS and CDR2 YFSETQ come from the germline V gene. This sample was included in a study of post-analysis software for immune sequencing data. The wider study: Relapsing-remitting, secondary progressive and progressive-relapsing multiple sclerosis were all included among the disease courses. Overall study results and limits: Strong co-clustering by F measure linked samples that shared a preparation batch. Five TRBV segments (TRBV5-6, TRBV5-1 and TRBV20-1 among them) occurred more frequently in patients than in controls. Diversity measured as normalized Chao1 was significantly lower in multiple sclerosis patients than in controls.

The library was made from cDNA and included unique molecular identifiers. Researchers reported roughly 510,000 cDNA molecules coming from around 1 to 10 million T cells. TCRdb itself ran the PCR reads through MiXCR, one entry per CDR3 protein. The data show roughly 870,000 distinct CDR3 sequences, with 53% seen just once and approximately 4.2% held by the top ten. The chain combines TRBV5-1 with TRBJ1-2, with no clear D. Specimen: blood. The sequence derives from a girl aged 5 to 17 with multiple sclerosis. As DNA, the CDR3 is TGCGCCAGCAGTCCCCCGGGAACTACTAACTATGGCTACACCTTC. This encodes CASSPPGTTNYGYTF.